The 31 T cell receptor beta chains reported below all come from one sample, sequenced in a study of cytomegalovirus exposure and HLA in healthy donors (TCRdb year 2017). Library preparation used the immunoSEQ multiplex PCR assay. Here the immuneACCESS table is served through TCRdb, limited to in-frame sequences with V and J called. Missing clones are a known gap in these copies; in checked studies unresolved V genes cover under half, and the rest lacks a known reason. This sample is represented by roughly 310,000 clones; roughly 88% of them were singletons. More than 0.95% of the sample is in the top ten clones. Sequences were obtained from PBMCs. These receptors were collected from a man in his thirties or forties in good health and CMV-seronegative.

The chain recombines TRBV5-6 with TRBJ1-5; 7 positions agree with TRBD1. After removal of 5 bases from V and 4 bases from J, the junction contained 3 bases not matched to a gene. The CDR3 contains 13 residues. CDR1 and CDR2 from the germline V gene are SGHDT and YYEEEE. In DNA, the CDR3 is TGTGCCAGCAGTCGGGACAGTAATCAGCCCCAGCATTTT. This encodes CASSRDSNQPQHF. Together with reference TRBV5-6 and TRBJ1-5, the CDR3 gives the full variable domain: DAGVTQSPTHLIKTRGQQVTLRCSPKSGHDTVSWYQQALGQGPQFIFQYYEEEERQRGNFPDRFSGHQFPNYSSELNVNALLLGDSALYLCASSRDSNQPQHFGDGTRLSIL.

Points on this clone: The sample has other DNA sequences that encode this CDR3 too. The chain carries TRBV18 and TRBJ2-1, with D hard to call. V shed 1 base and J shed 5 bases, with 6 bases lying between them. The CDR3 has 13 residues. Germline V gene sequence: CDR1 KGHSH, CDR2 LQKENI. Here the CDR3 reads CASSPQLDNEQFF. CDR3 nucleotide sequence: TGTGCCAGCTCACCACAGCTAGACAATGAGCAGTTCTTC. Based on the CDR3 plus reference TRBV18 and TRBJ2-1, the full variable domain is NAGVMQNPRHLVRRRGQEARLRCSPMKGHSHVYWYRQLPEEGLKFMVYLQKENIIDESGMPKERFSAEFPKEGPSILRIQQVVRGDSAAYFCASSPQLDNEQFFGPGTRLTVL.

The chain couples TRBV6-6 to TRBJ2-2; the match to TRBD2 covers 7 bases. This CDR3 comprises 14 residues. V lost 8 bases to trimming and J lost 3 bases; unmatched junction nucleotides: 6. Germline CDR1 MNHNY, CDR2 SVGAGI (reference sequence). The CDR3 region is CASEASGDTGELFF. In DNA form, the CDR3 reads TGTGCCAGCGAGGCTAGCGGAGACACCGGGGAGCTGTTTTTT.

The chain links TRBV10-1 to TRBJ1-1, with D perhaps TRBD1 (5 bases). The germline CDR1 and CDR2 sequences are WNHNN and SYGVQD (reference sequence). V shed 0 bases and J shed 3 bases, with 11 bases lying between them. The CDR3 contains 15 residues. The CDR3 nucleotides read TGCGCCAGCAGTGAGTCTTTAGGGGATGACACTGAAGCTTTCTTT. This sequence encodes CASSESLGDDTEAFF.

The chain combines TRBV11-2 with TRBJ1-2; 9 nucleotides match TRBD1. The ends lost 3 bases at V and 7 bases at J; junction bases unmatched: 9. Looked up from germline, CDR1 is SGHAT and CDR2 is FQNNGV. The CDR3 consists of 15 residues. CDR3 region: CASSLGSGTGLGYTF. CDR3 in DNA: TGTGCCAGCAGCTTGGGATCCGGGACAGGGCTTGGCTACACCTTC. The full variable domain, rest sourced from reference TRBV11-2 and TRBJ1-2, is EAGVAQSPRYKIIEKRQSVAFWCNPISGHATLYWYQQILGQGPKLLIQFQNNGVVDDSQLPKDRFSAERLKGVDSTLKIQPAKLEDSAVYLCASSLGSGTGLGYTFGSGTRLTVV.

The gene calls are TRBV6-5 and TRBJ1-1; 9 positions match TRBD1. The CDR3 contains 15 residues. The V gene's germline CDR1 is MNHEY and CDR2 SVGAGI. The trim removed 7 bases at V and 4 bases at J, leaving 10 bases unmatched. The CDR3 bases are TGTGCCAGCAACCCGGACAGGGGCCAGAGCACTGAAGCTTTCTTT. It yields the protein CASNPDRGQSTEAFF.

V and J are TRBV10-1 and TRBJ2-1, with D tentatively TRBD2 (6 bases). Germline lookup yields CDR1 WNHNN and CDR2 SYGVQD (reference sequence). This CDR3 comprises 16 residues. Trimming took 1 base from V and 0 from J, leaving 10 bases between them. In DNA form, the CDR3 reads TGCGCCAGCAGTGAGTGGGACTGGAGCTCCTACAATGAGCAGTTCTTC. It is translated as CASSEWDWSSYNEQFF.

CDR3: CAWRTGGYEQYF. The CDR3 DNA sequence: TGTGCCTGGAGGACAGGGGGTTACGAGCAGTACTTC. This rearrangement joins TRBV30 to TRBJ2-7; 9 nucleotides align to TRBD1. The CDR3 loop spans 12 amino acids. J lost 4 bases, V lost 3 bases, and 1 base had no gene match. The germline V gene has CDR1 GTSNPN and CDR2 SVGIG (reference sequence).

The chain is built from TRBV2 and TRBJ2-4, with D perhaps matching TRBD2 (7 bases). The CDR3 runs to 16 residues. V lost 7 bases and J lost 1, with 17 bases in between. Germline loops: CDR1 SNHLY, CDR2 FYNNEI. Written as DNA, the CDR3 is TGTGCCAGCAACAAAGGGGGGGGTATCGCCAAAAACATTCAGTACTTC. It encodes CASNKGGGIAKNIQYF.

The rearrangement links TRBV30 to TRBJ1-6, with TRBD1 identical over 7 bases. With 4 bases clipped from V and 0 bases from J, the junction kept 9 bases outside the gene matches. The CDR3 sequence is 17 residues long. Per the germline V gene, CDR1 is GTSNPN and CDR2 is SVGIG (reference sequence). Written as DNA, the CDR3 is TGTGCCTGGACCGGGACAGCCTCGAGCTCCTATAATTCACCCCTCCACTTT. Protein product: CAWTGTASSSYNSPLHF.

This clone occurred once. One end of the junction is discordant with germline, which a read error may explain. The rearrangement uses TRBV6-1 and TRBJ2-3, with 9 nucleotides matching TRBD2. Germline loops: CDR1 MNHNS, CDR2 SASEGT. The CDR3 is made up of 15 amino acids. The DNA for the CDR3 is TGTGCCATCAGTGAGCGGACTAGCGTCACAGATACGCAGTATTTT. Translating it yields CAISERTSVTDTQYF.

CDR3 sequence reads: CASSLASEGPYGYTF. In DNA form, the CDR3 reads TGTGCCAGCAGCTTGGCCTCGGAGGGGCCCTATGGCTACACCTTC. The V gene is TRBV5-4, the J gene TRBJ1-2, with a possible D match to TRBD1 (5 bases). Per the germline V gene, CDR1 is SGHNT and CDR2 is YYREEE (reference sequence). The CDR3 is 15 residues long. Trimming pared 0 bases from V and 4 bases from J, leaving 13 bases between. Full variable domain (outside the CDR3, taken from reference TRBV5-4 and TRBJ1-2): ETGVTQSPTHLIKTRGQQVTLRCSSQSGHNTVSWYQQALGQGPQFIFQYYREEENGRGNFPPRFSGLQFPNYSSELNVNALELDDSALYLCASSLASEGPYGYTFGSGTRLTVV.

J is TRBJ1-5 and V is TRBV2, with 8 positions matching TRBD1. The CDR3 covers 14 residues. V was clipped by 6 bases and J by 3 bases; unmatched bases: 4. Germline CDR1 SNHLY, CDR2 FYNNEI. CDR3 sequence (DNA): TGTGCCAGCAGGGGGACAGGTCTCAATCAGCCCCAGCATTTT. Amino acids: CASRGTGLNQPQHF.

The V and J genes are TRBV30 and TRBJ1-5; tentatively, D is TRBD1 (6 bases). The V gene's germline CDR1 is GTSNPN and CDR2 SVGIG (reference sequence). This CDR3 region has 15 residues. Trimming pared 0 bases from V and 3 bases from J, leaving 12 bases between. CDR3 coding DNA: TGTGCCTGGAGTGTACGGGCAGGGGTCAATCAGCCCCAGCATTTT. Translation: CAWSVRAGVNQPQHF.

V is TRBV6-1 and J is TRBJ1-2; D gene unclear. Deletions cut 3 bases from V and 6 bases from J, with 8 bases between. The CDR3 sequence is 12 residues long. CDR1 is MNHNS and CDR2 is SASEGT in the germline V gene. CDR3 amino acids: CASSDRVDGYTF. The CDR3 DNA is TGTGCCAGCAGTGACCGGGTTGATGGCTACACCTTC.

This chain joins TRBV5-1 and TRBJ1-1; a weak D match, TRBD1 (5 bases). V was cut by 3 bases and J by 0 bases, with 12 bases left in between. This CDR3 has 15 amino acids. CDR1 and CDR2 from the germline V gene are SGHRS and YFSETQ. This chain's CDR3 is CASSSKKGMNTEAFF. DNA of the CDR3: TGCGCCAGCAGCTCCAAGAAGGGGATGAACACTGAAGCTTTCTTT.

Comment on this clone: Within the sample, other DNA sequences also encode this same CDR3. J is TRBJ1-2 and V is TRBV19; 8 positions match TRBD1. The CDR3 length is 14 residues. Germline CDR1 is LNHDA and CDR2 is SQIVND (reference sequence). The V and J ends lost 3 bases and 2 bases, in that order; junction bases with no gene match: 2. In DNA, the CDR3 is TGTGCCAGTAGTATCCGGACAGGGAACTATGGCTACACCTTC. Its translation is CASSIRTGNYGYTF.

This clone was detected only once. This chain joins TRBV5-6 and TRBJ2-7; D not certain. V shed 4 bases and J shed 1 base, with 12 bases lying between them. CDR1 SGHDT and CDR2 YYEEEE come from the germline V gene. CDR3 length: 14 amino acids. Here the CDR3 DNA reads TGTGCCAGCAGCCGCCCCACTGTTTCCTACGAGCAGTACTTC. It codes for CASSRPTVSYEQYF.

A note on this clone: A much larger clonotype is one base distant, so this may be a read error. The chain couples TRBV19 to TRBJ2-7; 9 nucleotides agree with TRBD1. Losses at the gene ends were 9 bases for V and 3 bases for J; bases not matched to a gene: 3. Germline loops: CDR1 LNHDA, CDR2 SQIVND (reference sequence). This CDR3 region has 12 residues. CDR3 protein: CASGTGYYEQYF. Written as DNA, the CDR3 is TGTGCCAGCGGGACAGGGTACTACGAGCAGTACTTC.

The V gene is TRBV5-5, the J gene TRBJ1-1; D is unclear. Germline V CDR1 and CDR2: SGHKS, YYEKEE (reference sequence). There are 15 residues in the CDR3. V lost 6 bases, J lost 1 base, and 16 bases lay in between. CDR3 bases: TGTGCCAGCACCGCCGGGATTTGGGAGAACACTGAAGCTTTCTTT. Translating gives CASTAGIWENTEAFF.

The chain couples TRBV19 to TRBJ1-2; D is unresolved. V shed 2 bases and J shed 2 bases, with 9 bases lying between them. The CDR3 consists of 14 residues. Germline CDR1 and CDR2: LNHDA and SQIVND (reference sequence). The CDR3 reads CASSIPRVNYGYTF. Here the CDR3 DNA reads TGTGCCAGTAGTATACCGAGGGTCAACTATGGCTACACCTTC.

The chain couples TRBV10-2 to TRBJ1-2; 7 bases align to TRBD1. The V and J ends lost 6 bases and 2 bases, in that order; junction bases with no gene match: 12. Germline V gene data show CDR1 as WSHSY and CDR2 as SAAADI. This CDR3 has 16 residues. The CDR3 loop is CASSGEPGQTNYGYTF. The CDR3 DNA is TGCGCCAGCAGCGGTGAGCCGGGACAGACGAACTATGGCTACACCTTC.

The genes are TRBV4-1 and TRBJ1-2; 10 bases map to TRBD1. Germline loops: CDR1 MGHRA, CDR2 YSYEKL. The CDR3 has 17 amino acids. With V trimmed by 0 bases and J by 3 bases, 7 bases remained unmatched. CDR3 residues: CASSQEGGQGVDYGYTF. DNA of the CDR3: TGCGCCAGCAGCCAAGAGGGTGGACAGGGGGTGGACTATGGCTACACCTTC.

The chain employs TRBV4-1 and TRBJ1-1; 8 bases fit TRBD1. Germline V gene lookup returns CDR1 MGHRA and CDR2 YSYEKL. The CDR3 loop spans 14 amino acids. Losses at the gene ends were 5 bases for V and 5 bases for J; bases not matched to a gene: 7. The CDR3 protein is CASSFGQGRTEAFF. Here the CDR3 DNA reads TGCGCCAGCAGCTTTGGACAGGGTCGGACTGAAGCTTTCTTT.

This chain links TRBV25-1 with TRBJ1-2; tentatively, D is TRBD1 (5 bases). With 5 bases removed from V and 0 bases from J, the gap between germline ends came to 10 bases. Germline V gene sequence: CDR1 MGHDK, CDR2 SYGVNS. The length of the CDR3 is 14 residues. CDR3 sequence: CASSLGGANYGYTF. CDR3 in DNA: TGTGCCAGCAGTCTGGGAGGGGCTAACTATGGCTACACCTTC.

The chain combines TRBV10-3 with TRBJ1-1; D perhaps matches TRBD1 (5 bases). The CDR3 is 13 amino acids. The germline V gene encodes CDR1 ENHRY and CDR2 SYGVKD. Trimming cost V 9 bases and J 1 base, with 12 bases left between them. The CDR3 DNA is TGTGCCATTTTACAGGCTCAGAACACTGAAGCTTTCTTT. It is translated as CAILQAQNTEAFF.

This chain joins TRBV5-1 and TRBJ2-1; the D gene is possibly TRBD2 (6 bases). The V gene lost 0 bases and the J gene lost 8 bases, with 15 bases spanning the gap. Germline assignment: CDR1 SGHRS and CDR2 YFSETQ. The CDR3 consists of 15 residues. CDR3 coding DNA: TGCGCCAGCAGCTTGGCCGGACTAAAAACGGATGAGCAGTTCTTC. This translates into CASSLAGLKTDEQFF.

The rearrangement links TRBV12-2 to TRBJ2-5; the tabulated D call, TRBD2, remains unverified against the DNA. TRBV12-2 is given as a pseudogene. The CDR3 is 16 amino acids. CDR3 bases: TGTGCAAGTCCTACTTGGCGGGCTCCTCGGCGGGAGACCCAGTACTTC. Protein sequence: CASPTWRAPRRETQYF.

The chain combines TRBV4-3 with TRBJ1-2; 11 bases fit TRBD1. Germline V gene data show CDR1 as LGHNA and CDR2 as YSLEER. V lost 0 bases to trimming and J lost 7 bases; unmatched junction nucleotides: 7. This CDR3 is 16 amino acids long. The CDR3 sequence is CASSQDRTGGFFGYTF. CDR3 bases: TGCGCCAGCAGCCAAGACCGGACAGGGGGCTTTTTTGGCTACACCTTC.

This clone was found once. The CDR3 is CASSTLQGAGYGYTF. DNA of the CDR3: TGTGCCAGCAGCACCTTACAGGGGGCTGGTTATGGCTACACCTTC. This chain connects TRBV5-8 to TRBJ1-2; 9 bases match TRBD1. The CDR3 covers 15 residues. The ends lost 4 bases at V and 5 bases at J; junction bases unmatched: 9. The germline CDR1 and CDR2 sequences are SGHTS and YDEGEE.

This clone was seen only once. This chain uses TRBV7-9 with TRBJ1-2, with 7 bases matching TRBD1. Germline loops: CDR1 SEHNR, CDR2 FQNEAQ (reference sequence). The CDR3 extends over 13 amino acids. Trimming cost V 4 bases and J 5 bases; bases outside gene matches: 4. As DNA, the CDR3 is TGTGCCAGCAGCTCAGGACAGGCTTATGGCTACACCTTC. It encodes CASSSGQAYGYTF.